This T cell receptor (beta chain) was captured in a study of siplizumab effects on memory and regulatory T cells. Using immunoSEQ multiplex PCR, the repertoire was profiled, and TCRdb retains in-frame clones only, with some absent. This sample has approximately 6,500 clones, with around 58% found just once. By share, this clone counts as medium-sized. The germline CDR1 and CDR2 sequences are MNHNS and SASEGT. The CDR3 sequence is 16 residues long. V shed 0 bases and J shed 0 bases, with 6 bases lying between them. Input material: effector memory CD8+ T cells sorted from blood. Subset in this sample: unstimulated CD8+ effector memory T cells. This chain joins TRBV6-1 and TRBJ2-6; D uncertain. The receptor comes from a human donor in good health. CDR3 bases: TGTGCCAGCAGTGAAGCGAGTGCCTCTGGGGCCAACGTCCTGACTTTC. This sequence encodes CASSEASASGANVLTF.